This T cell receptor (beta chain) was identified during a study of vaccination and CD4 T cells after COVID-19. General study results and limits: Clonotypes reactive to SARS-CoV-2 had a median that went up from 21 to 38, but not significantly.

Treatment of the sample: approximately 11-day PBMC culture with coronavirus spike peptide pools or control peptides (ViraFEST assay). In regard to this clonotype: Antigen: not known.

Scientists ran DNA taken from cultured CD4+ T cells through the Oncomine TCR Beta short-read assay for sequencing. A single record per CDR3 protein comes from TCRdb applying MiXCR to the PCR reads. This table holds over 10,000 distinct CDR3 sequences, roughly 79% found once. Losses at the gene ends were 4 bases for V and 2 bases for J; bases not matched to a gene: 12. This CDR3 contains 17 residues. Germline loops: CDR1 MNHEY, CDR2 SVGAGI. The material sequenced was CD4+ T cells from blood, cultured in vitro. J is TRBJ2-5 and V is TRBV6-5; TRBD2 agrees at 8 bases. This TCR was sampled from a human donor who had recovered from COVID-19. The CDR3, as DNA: TGTGCCAGCAGTTCCCGGATTACTAGCGGAAAACAAGAGACCCAGTACTTC. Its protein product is CASSSRITSGKQETQYF.